This note documents a single T cell receptor beta chain sequence. Its antigen is not known. Germline V gene lookup returns CDR1 MNHNS and CDR2 SASEGT. V lost 4 bases and J lost 4, with 13 bases in between. The CDR3 length is 14 residues. As to time point: patch test 2, 6 weeks after DPC sensitization. Regarding treatment: therapeutic diphenylcyclopropenone sensitization with weekly scalp DPC. Extraction yielded total RNA from whole blood (unfractionated). The data derive from a study of human T cells and chemical hapten exposure. TCRdb itself ran the RACE reads through MiXCR, one entry per CDR3 protein. The sample includes roughly 150,000 distinct CDR3 sequences, approximately 12% of them seen just once. Study-level points and caveats: Relative to controls, expanded TCRs formed significantly more large CDR3 similarity clusters.

The TCR was taken from a woman in her forties or fifties with alopecia areata. Some clones in this sample may be carry-over from other donors' samples. The chain has TRBV6-1 and TRBJ1-1, with a possible D match to TRBD1 (5 bases). The specimen was whole blood, collected in connection with sensitization to the hapten diphenylcyclopropenone (DPC). CDR3 in amino acids: CASSVGGGGTEAFF. In DNA form, the CDR3 reads TGTGCCAGCAGTGTCGGGGGTGGAGGCACTGAAGCTTTCTTT.